The 30 T cell receptor beta chains in this list originate from one sample, sequenced in a study of T cell responses to AZD1222 COVID-19 vaccine. Libraries were prepared by immunoSEQ multiplex PCR; TCRdb keeps only in-frame clonotypes and omits some of them. The sample contains fewer than 120,000 clones, about 85% of which appear only once. The specimen comprised peripheral blood, sampled on day 0 of AZD1222 vaccination. These TCRs come from an adult in good health.

The chain recombines TRBV28 with TRBJ1-6; no definite D call. The germline V gene encodes CDR1 MDHEN and CDR2 SYDVKM. The CDR3 runs 14 residues. With 3 bases removed from V and 6 bases from J, the gap between germline ends came to 9 bases. The CDR3 here is CASSLGRTNSPLHF. The DNA of the CDR3 is TGTGCCAGCAGTTTGGGTAGAACTAATTCACCCCTCCACTTT.

The gene calls are TRBV9 and TRBJ2-1; weak D call: TRBD2 (5 bases). Germline V CDR1 and CDR2: SGDLS, YYNGEE. The CDR3 sequence is 15 residues long. Trimming removed 6 bases from V and 8 bases from J, with 21 bases in between. The CDR3: CASTRLANPRDEQFF. As DNA, the CDR3 is TGTGCCAGCACTCGTTTAGCGAACCCCCGAGATGAGCAGTTCTTC.

The chain joins TRBV6-6 to TRBJ1-6; D is ambiguous. The CDR3 covers 13 residues. Germline V CDR1 and CDR2: MNHNY, SVGAGI (reference sequence). Trimming removed 7 bases from V and 7 bases from J, with 11 bases in between. CDR3 region: CASTGRTNSPLHF. CDR3 bases: TGTGCCAGCACCGGGAGAACGAATTCACCCCTCCACTTT.

This chain uses TRBV6-1 with TRBJ1-1, with D perhaps TRBD1 (6 bases). In germline, CDR1 is MNHNS, CDR2 SASEGT. This CDR3 comprises 14 residues. V was trimmed by 1 base and J by 1 base, leaving 7 bases between them. CDR3 amino acids: CASSEGQENTEAFF. In DNA form, the CDR3 reads TGTGCCAGCAGTGAAGGACAGGAGAACACTGAAGCTTTCTTT.

J is TRBJ2-1 and V is TRBV24-1; TRBD2 matches at 10 bases. Germline CDR1 and CDR2: KGHDR and SFDVKD. V shed 5 bases and J 3 bases; nucleotides not matched to a gene: 3. This CDR3 is built from 15 residues. CDR3 loop: CATSVTSGNYNEQFF. The CDR3 coding sequence is TGTGCCACCAGTGTCACTAGCGGGAACTACAATGAGCAGTTCTTC.

The chain couples TRBV14 to TRBJ2-1, with D possibly being TRBD2 (5 bases). This CDR3 is built from 14 residues. V gave up 1 base and J gave up 8 bases, with 12 bases separating them. In germline, CDR1 is SGHDN, CDR2 FVKESK. CDR3 DNA: TGTGCCAGCAGCCAAGTCTTCCCGGGGTATGAGCAGTTCTTC. It encodes CASSQVFPGYEQFF.

V and J are TRBV7-6 and TRBJ1-3; D gene uncertain. V shed 1 base and J shed 0 bases, with 10 bases lying between them. The germline gives CDR1 SGHVS, CDR2 FNYEAQ. The CDR3 runs 16 residues. The CDR3 here is CASSLDIQISGNTIYF. The CDR3 nucleotides read TGTGCCAGCAGCTTAGATATCCAGATCTCTGGAAACACCATATATTTT.

The chain joins TRBV3-1 (or the pseudogene TRBV3-2) to TRBJ2-7; TRBD2 matches 9 bases. Germline lookup yields CDR1 LGHDT and CDR2 YNNKEL (reference sequence). Trimming took 5 bases from V and 3 from J; bases not matched to a gene: 8. The CDR3 has 15 amino acids. Here the CDR3 DNA reads TGTGCCAGCAGCATTACTAGCGGGCCCTTCTACGAGCAGTACTTC. As protein: CASSITSGPFYEQYF.

This chain connects TRBV7-3 to TRBJ2-1; D is uncertain. Germline V gene data show CDR1 as SGHTA and CDR2 as FQGTGA. The CDR3 length is 14 residues. V was pared by 2 bases and J by 5 bases, with 10 bases between. The CDR3 loop is CASSLVGRNNEQFF. CDR3 bases: TGTGCCAGCAGCTTAGTGGGCAGAAACAATGAGCAGTTCTTC.

The chain is built from TRBV13 and TRBJ1-3, with D uncertain. Trimming took off 5 bases at V and 2 bases at J, with 13 bases between the two ends. Germline V lookup: CDR1 PRHDT, CDR2 FYEKMQ (reference sequence). This CDR3 contains 15 residues. This CDR3 is CASSPDGPAGNTIYF. CDR3 nucleotide sequence: TGTGCCAGCAGCCCCGACGGGCCGGCTGGAAACACCATATATTTT.

The V and J genes are TRBV2 and TRBJ1-6; a possible D gene is TRBD1 (5 bases). Germline V CDR1 and CDR2: SNHLY, FYNNEI. The CDR3 is made up of 14 amino acids. The ends were cut back, 4 bases at V and 6 bases at J, with 10 bases in the middle. The CDR3 is CASSGQSSNSPLHF. In DNA form, the CDR3 reads TGTGCCAGCAGTGGACAGTCGTCTAATTCACCCCTCCACTTT. The whole variable domain, filled in from reference TRBV2 and TRBJ1-6, reads EPEVTQTPSHQVTQMGQEVILRCVPISNHLYFYWYRQILGQKVEFLVSFYNNEISEKSEIFDDQFSVERPDGSNFTLKIRSTKLEDSAMYFCASSGQSSNSPLHFGNGTRLTVT.

The chain combines TRBV11-3 with TRBJ2-1, with D possibly TRBD2 on 6 matching bases. Germline V CDR1 and CDR2: SGHNT, YENEEA. V lost 5 bases to trimming and J lost 10 bases, with 15 bases between them. The CDR3 totals 13 residues. The CDR3 DNA is TGTGCCAGCAGCCTAACCCCTGGGGGGGAGCAGTTCTTC. This gives the protein CASSLTPGGEQFF.

The rearrangement uses TRBV21-1 and TRBJ1-5. TRBV21-1 is a pseudogene locus. This CDR3 region has 15 residues. CDR3 coding DNA: TGTGCCAGCAGCCCCTGGGGGGTAATGAATCAGCCCCAGCATTTT. Protein product: CASSPWGVMNQPQHF.

This chain links TRBV27 with TRBJ2-7; D perhaps matches TRBD1 (6 bases). Trimming shortened V by 5 bases and J by 1 base, and 9 bases separated the two germline ends. The CDR3 has 13 residues. Germline values: CDR1 MNHEY, CDR2 SMNVEV (reference sequence). The CDR3, as DNA: TGTGCCAGCAGTCGGCAGGGGTCCTACGAGCAGTACTTC. Its translation: CASSRQGSYEQYF.

The chain recombines TRBV5-6 with TRBJ2-7, with 8 bases that match TRBD1. Germline V gives CDR1 SGHDT, CDR2 YYEEEE. The V and J ends lost 6 bases and 9 bases, in that order; junction bases with no gene match: 11. The CDR3 covers 13 residues. The DNA of the CDR3 is TGTGCCAGCACCCCCGGCAGGGGGCTGGGGCAGTACTTC. Protein product: CASTPGRGLGQYF.

The genes are TRBV19 and TRBJ1-2, with D perhaps TRBD1 (6 bases). Trimming removed 6 bases at V and 4 bases at J, with 15 bases between. Germline CDR1 is LNHDA and CDR2 is SQIVND (reference sequence). This CDR3 comprises 14 residues. CDR3 protein: CASRRGQSSYGYTF. The CDR3 bases are TGTGCCAGTAGGAGAGGACAGTCCAGCTATGGCTACACCTTC.

This chain uses TRBV6-2 or TRBV6-3 with TRBJ1-5; 8 bases line up with TRBD1. In germline, CDR1 is MNHEY, CDR2 SVGEGT. The CDR3 is 16 residues long. With 4 bases clipped from V and 2 bases from J, the junction kept 7 bases outside the gene matches. The CDR3 sequence is CASSSTGGGGNQPQHF. The CDR3 DNA reads as TGTGCCAGCAGTTCCACAGGGGGTGGGGGCAATCAGCCCCAGCATTTT.

The chain carries TRBV25-1 and TRBJ2-5; D is perhaps TRBD2 (5 bases). Deletions cut 4 bases from V and 5 bases from J, with 20 bases between. CDR3 length equals 16 residues. Germline V gives CDR1 MGHDK, CDR2 SYGVNS. As DNA, the CDR3 is TGTGCCAGCAGTGCTAATCTGGACTCGTTGACGGAGACCCAGTACTTC. Residues: CASSANLDSLTETQYF.

The chain links TRBV10-3 to TRBJ2-7; D is unclear. Trimming took off 2 bases at V and 0 bases at J, with 5 bases between the two ends. The CDR3 is made up of 13 amino acids. CDR1 ENHRY and CDR2 SYGVKD come from the germline V gene. The CDR3 coding sequence is TGTGCCATCAGTGAGGGCAACTCCTACGAGCAGTACTTC. Translating it yields CAISEGNSYEQYF.

DNA of the CDR3: TGTGCCAGCAGCCGGGGCGGGGGTAACACCGGGGAGCTGTTTTTT. Protein: CASSRGGGNTGELFF. The J gene is TRBJ2-2, the V gene TRBV7-2, with TRBD2 matching 7 bases. The V gene end was trimmed by 5 bases and the J gene end by 2 bases; junction bases not matched to a gene: 5. The CDR3 is 15 residues long. CDR1 is SGHTA and CDR2 is FQGNSA in the germline V gene.

The V call is TRBV15, the J call TRBJ2-3, with TRBD2 matching over 14 bases. The CDR3 is made up of 16 amino acids. V lost 3 bases and J lost 2; bases outside the gene matches: 1. Per the germline V gene, CDR1 is LNHNV and CDR2 is YYDKDF (reference sequence). The CDR3, as DNA: TGTGCCACCAGCAGGGGACTAGCGGGGGTCACAGATACGCAGTATTTT. Its protein product is CATSRGLAGVTDTQYF. The full variable domain, with the rest looked up from reference TRBV15 and TRBJ2-3, is DAMVIQNPRYQVTQFGKPVTLSCSQTLNHNVMYWYQQKSSQAPKLLFHYYDKDFNNEADTPDNFQSRRPNTSFCFLDIRSPGLGDTAMYLCATSRGLAGVTDTQYFGPGTRLTVL.

The chain carries TRBV27 and TRBJ1-1; D unresolved. The V gene's germline CDR1 is MNHEY and CDR2 SMNVEV (reference sequence). The CDR3 sequence is 13 residues long. Trimming cost V 0 bases and J 7 bases, with 9 bases left between them. The CDR3 DNA reads TGTGCCAGCAGTTTATCGGGCAGGTTTGAAGCTTTCTTT. Translating gives CASSLSGRFEAFF.

The chain employs TRBV18 and TRBJ2-7; 9 nucleotides agree with TRBD2. The CDR3 totals 15 residues. Per the germline V gene, CDR1 is KGHSH and CDR2 is LQKENI. V shed 4 bases, J shed 0 bases, and the junction held 4 bases outside the gene matches. The CDR3 nucleotides read TGTGCCAGCTCACTGACTAGCGGCGACTCCTACGAGCAGTACTTC. This sequence encodes CASSLTSGDSYEQYF.

The chain uses TRBV20-1 and TRBJ1-5; TRBD1 agrees at 9 bases. V was pared by 3 bases and J by 4 bases, with 4 bases of the junction left unmatched. This CDR3 is built from 14 residues. The germline V gene has CDR1 DFQATT and CDR2 SNEGSKA (reference sequence). CDR3 in amino acids: CSASRGTGNQPQHF. The CDR3 nucleotides are TGCAGTGCTAGTCGCGGGACAGGGAATCAGCCCCAGCATTTT.

The chain has TRBV7-2 and TRBJ1-4; the D is unclear. V was shortened by 4 bases and J by 0 bases, with 9 bases between the two germline ends. The CDR3 runs to 15 residues. CDR1 and CDR2 from the germline V gene are SGHTA and FQGNSA. For the CDR3, the DNA is TGTGCCAGCAGCTCCTGGGTCGCAACTAATGAAAAACTGTTTTTT. Amino acids: CASSSWVATNEKLFF.

The chain employs TRBV19 and TRBJ2-5, with D possibly TRBD2 on 6 matching bases. Trimming took 6 bases from V and 0 from J, leaving 11 bases between them. The CDR3 loop spans 14 amino acids. In germline, CDR1 is LNHDA, CDR2 SQIVND (reference sequence). CDR3 in amino acids: CASRASAYQETQYF. In nucleotides, the CDR3 is TGTGCCAGTAGGGCTAGCGCCTACCAAGAGACCCAGTACTTC.

This chain joins TRBV7-6 and TRBJ2-1, with TRBD1 identical over 9 bases. The V gene's germline CDR1 is SGHVS and CDR2 FNYEAQ. Trimming at V came to 1 base and at J to 7 bases, leaving 5 bases not matched to a gene. The CDR3 contains 15 residues. CDR3 residues: CASSLGGQGMNEQFF. CDR3 in DNA: TGTGCCAGCAGCTTAGGGGGACAGGGTATGAATGAGCAGTTCTTC.

This chain joins TRBV28 and TRBJ2-1; no definite D call. Trimming shortened V by 3 bases and J by 6 bases, and 9 bases separated the two germline ends. Germline V lookup: CDR1 MDHEN, CDR2 SYDVKM. The CDR3 loop spans 13 amino acids. The CDR3 loop reads CASSFGRINEQFF. The CDR3, as DNA: TGTGCCAGCAGTTTTGGACGGATCAATGAGCAGTTCTTC.

This sequence joins TRBV19 and TRBJ2-7, with 11 bases identical to TRBD1. Germline V gene sequence: CDR1 LNHDA, CDR2 SQIVND (reference sequence). J was trimmed by 5 bases and V by 4 bases; bases with no gene match: 7. The CDR3 is 15 residues long. In DNA form, the CDR3 reads TGTGCCAGTAGTACCGGGACAGGGGGGATCAACGAGCAGTACTTC. It specifies CASSTGTGGINEQYF.

The V gene is TRBV19, the J gene TRBJ1-5, with D hard to call. The length of the CDR3 is 13 residues. V lost 5 bases and J lost 3, with 8 bases in between. CDR1 and CDR2 from the germline V gene are LNHDA and SQIVND (reference sequence). The CDR3 reads CASSGGLNQPQHF. The CDR3 DNA reads as TGTGCCAGTAGTGGTGGTCTCAATCAGCCCCAGCATTTT. Combining the CDR3 with reference TRBV19 and TRBJ1-5 gives the whole variable domain DGGITQSPKYLFRKEGQNVTLSCEQNLNHDAMYWYRQDPGQGLRLIYYSQIVNDFQKGDIAEGYSVSREKKESFPLTVTSAQKNPTAFYLCASSGGLNQPQHFGDGTRLSIL.